The clone carrying this T cell receptor beta chain has more than one count but fewer than ten. This sample is drawn from a study of human T cells and chemical hapten exposure. Germline CDR1 and CDR2: SGHDT and YYEEEE. V gave up 5 bases and J gave up 0 bases, with 14 bases separating them. The CDR3 loop spans 16 amino acids. TCRdb fed the RACE reads into MiXCR, producing one record per CDR3 protein. In the table there are over 300,000 distinct CDR3 sequences, approximately 5.1% of which are singletons. Time point noted: pre-sensitization, week 0. The treatment is: therapeutic diphenylcyclopropenone sensitization with weekly scalp DPC.

This receptor was identified in a woman aged 45-65 years with alopecia areata. Some clones in this sample may be carry-over from other donors' samples. The V and J genes are TRBV5-6 and TRBJ2-2, with a tentative D call TRBD2 (5 bases). The sample was whole blood, taken in connection with sensitization to the hapten diphenylcyclopropenone (DPC). CDR3 loop: CASSRRGLANTGELFF. In DNA, the CDR3 is TGTGCCAGCAGTCGTCGTGGACTTGCGAACACCGGGGAGCTGTTTTTT. Supplemented by reference TRBV5-6 and TRBJ2-2, the full variable domain reads DAGVTQSPTHLIKTRGQQVTLRCSPKSGHDTVSWYQQALGQGPQFIFQYYEEEERQRGNFPDRFSGHQFPNYSSELNVNALLLGDSALYLCASSRRGLANTGELFFGEGSRLTVL.